This T cell receptor beta chain is from a study of blood T cell repertoires in COVID-19 (dated by TCRdb to the early 2020s). Notes on the research overall: The collaborator samples originated in the United States, Italy and Spain and spanned the acute and convalescent phases of COVID-19. The prospective study material was composed of cDNA or gDNA derived from T cells, B-cell-depleted T cells, or PBMCs. Deeply sampled blood TCRbeta repertoires from subjects exposed to, actively infected with, or recovered from COVID-19 were included in the dataset. The repertoires were released in a freely available public database meant as a resource for research on the immune response to SARS-CoV-2. Samples came from the ongoing ImmuneRACE study (first 160 participants) plus 1,254 subjects from 6 global collaborators. Nearly every sample came with metadata listing a de-identified subject ID, COVID-19 status, age in years and sex. Where HLA class I and class II types were available, the types were taken from metadata supplied by the sample provider, not from assay-based typing.

TCRbeta CDR3 regions were amplified from genomic DNA using the immunoSEQ Assay, a bias-controlled multiplex PCR. The paper's data handling went like this. The number of nucleated cells in each sample was estimated from the amplification of reference gene primers within the assay. To quantify the absolute abundance of each unique TCRbeta CDR3 rearrangement, sequence reads were collapsed and filtered. For each sample, productive Simpson clonality was calculated as the square root of Simpson's diversity index across productive rearrangements. The table comes from immuneACCESS by way of TCRdb, which keeps in-frame sequences with V and J called. Part of the clones is missing from these tables; in studies checked, under half for an unresolved V gene and the rest for unknown reasons. V and J calls and clone size come straight from that table; D and trimming were deduced from the DNA. Present in this sample are over 70,000 clones, roughly 88% of which were seen just once. The ten largest clones capture over 5% of the sample.

One collaborating source in Seattle enrolled patients while the patients were actively infected and followed the patients over time throughout the course of disease. Each collaborating institution followed its own protocols to collect whole blood in K2EDTA tubes. For TCRbeta analysis, collaborators shipped samples as frozen whole blood, isolated PBMCs, or DNA extracted from either of those sample types. General study outcomes and caveats: Clinical and demographic metadata were provided uncurated, with the amount varying by source and participant.

The CDR3 spans 15 residues, from the cysteine through the phenylalanine. Just the 45-base CDR3 DNA is kept, in frame starting at base 1. The germline V gene provides CDR1 KGHDR and CDR2 SFDVKD. V and J are trimmed by 10 bases and 3 bases, and the gene matches miss 6 bases of the junction. This clone was seen once. What antigen it recognizes has not been identified. Base qualities were left out, and no much larger clone turns up one base away. The sequence links TRBV24-1 to TRBJ2-5, with 14 bases in between that match TRBD2. The origin of this receptor is a man in his late teens or twenties with COVID-19, enrolled during active disease. The sample comprised peripheral blood. The sequenced DNA: TGTGCCACGGGACTAGCGGGAGCTGGGGAAGAGACCCAGTACTTC. The encoded protein is CATGLAGAGEETQYF.